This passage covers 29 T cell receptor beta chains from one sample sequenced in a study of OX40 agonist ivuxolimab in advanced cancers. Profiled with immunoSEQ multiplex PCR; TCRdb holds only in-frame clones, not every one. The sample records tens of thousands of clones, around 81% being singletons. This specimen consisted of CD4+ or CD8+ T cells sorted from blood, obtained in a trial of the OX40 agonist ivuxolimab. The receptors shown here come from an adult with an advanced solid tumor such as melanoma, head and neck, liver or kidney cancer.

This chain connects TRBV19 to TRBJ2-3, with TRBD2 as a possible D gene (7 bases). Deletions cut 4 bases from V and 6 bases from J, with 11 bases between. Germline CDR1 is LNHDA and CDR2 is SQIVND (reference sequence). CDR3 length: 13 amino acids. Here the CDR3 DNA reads TGTGCCAGTAGTAAAGGGGGGGCGGATACGCAGTATTTT. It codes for CASSKGGADTQYF. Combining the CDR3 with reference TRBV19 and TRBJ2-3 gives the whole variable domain DGGITQSPKYLFRKEGQNVTLSCEQNLNHDAMYWYRQDPGQGLRLIYYSQIVNDFQKGDIAEGYSVSREKKESFPLTVTSAQKNPTAFYLCASSKGGADTQYFGPGTRLTVL.

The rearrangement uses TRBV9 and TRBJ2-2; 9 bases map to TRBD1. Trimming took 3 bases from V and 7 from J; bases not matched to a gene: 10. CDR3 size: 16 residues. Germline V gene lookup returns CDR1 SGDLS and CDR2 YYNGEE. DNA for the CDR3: TGTGCCAGCAGCGACGTTGGGACAGGGATTAGCGGGGAGCTGTTTTTT. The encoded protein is CASSDVGTGISGELFF.

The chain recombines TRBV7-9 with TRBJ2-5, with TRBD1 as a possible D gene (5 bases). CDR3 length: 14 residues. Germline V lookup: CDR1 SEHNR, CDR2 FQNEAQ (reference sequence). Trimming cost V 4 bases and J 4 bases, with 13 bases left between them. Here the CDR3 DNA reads TGTGCCAGCAGCTCCCAAGGGGCCTTAGAGACCCAGTACTTC. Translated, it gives CASSSQGALETQYF.

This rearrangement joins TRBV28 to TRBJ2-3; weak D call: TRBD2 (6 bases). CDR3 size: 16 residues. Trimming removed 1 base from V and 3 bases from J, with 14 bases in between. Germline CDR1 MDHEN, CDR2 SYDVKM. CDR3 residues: CASSLLGGTGTDTQYF. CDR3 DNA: TGTGCCAGCAGTTTATTGGGTGGGACTGGTACAGATACGCAGTATTTT.

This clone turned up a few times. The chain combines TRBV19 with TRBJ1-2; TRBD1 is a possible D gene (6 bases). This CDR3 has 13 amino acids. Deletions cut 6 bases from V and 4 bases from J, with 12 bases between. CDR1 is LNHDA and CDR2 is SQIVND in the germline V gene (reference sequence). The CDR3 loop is CASSPGVGYGYTF. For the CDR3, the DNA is TGTGCCAGTAGCCCAGGGGTGGGCTATGGCTACACCTTC. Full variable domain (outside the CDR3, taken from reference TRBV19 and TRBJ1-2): DGGITQSPKYLFRKEGQNVTLSCEQNLNHDAMYWYRQDPGQGLRLIYYSQIVNDFQKGDIAEGYSVSREKKESFPLTVTSAQKNPTAFYLCASSPGVGYGYTFGSGTRLTVV.

CDR3 DNA sequence: TGTGCCAGCAGCCAACCCAGTGCGGGGATTGAGCAGTTCTTC. Translating gives CASSQPSAGIEQFF. The chain carries TRBV16 and TRBJ2-1, with D possibly TRBD2 on 6 matching bases. The germline V gene has CDR1 KGHSY and CDR2 FQNENV. Trimming removed 2 bases at V and 9 bases at J, with 14 bases between. This CDR3 region has 14 residues.

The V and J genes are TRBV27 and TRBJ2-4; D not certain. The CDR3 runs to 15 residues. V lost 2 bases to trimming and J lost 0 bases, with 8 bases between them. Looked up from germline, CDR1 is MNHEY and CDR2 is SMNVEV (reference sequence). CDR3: CASSLRGLAKNIQYF. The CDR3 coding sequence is TGTGCCAGCAGTTTACGAGGTCTAGCCAAAAACATTCAGTACTTC.

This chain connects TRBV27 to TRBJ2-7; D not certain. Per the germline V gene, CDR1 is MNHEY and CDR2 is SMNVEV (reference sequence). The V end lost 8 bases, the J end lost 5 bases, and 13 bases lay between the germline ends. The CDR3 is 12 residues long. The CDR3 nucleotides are TGTGCCAGCGCATCTCTGCCGGACGAGCAGTACTTC. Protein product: CASASLPDEQYF.

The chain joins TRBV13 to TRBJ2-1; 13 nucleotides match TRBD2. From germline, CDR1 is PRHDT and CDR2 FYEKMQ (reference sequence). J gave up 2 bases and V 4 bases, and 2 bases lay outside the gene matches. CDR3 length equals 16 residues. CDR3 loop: CASSWGLAGTYNEQFF. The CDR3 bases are TGTGCCAGCAGCTGGGGACTAGCGGGGACCTACAATGAGCAGTTCTTC.

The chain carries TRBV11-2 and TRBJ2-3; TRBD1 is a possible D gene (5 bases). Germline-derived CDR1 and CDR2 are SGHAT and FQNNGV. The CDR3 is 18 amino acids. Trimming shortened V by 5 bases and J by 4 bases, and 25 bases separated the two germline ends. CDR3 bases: TGTGCCAGCAGCCACCCGCCGACGCGGCGGCAGGGTGCAGATACGCAGTATTTT. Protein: CASSHPPTRRQGADTQYF.

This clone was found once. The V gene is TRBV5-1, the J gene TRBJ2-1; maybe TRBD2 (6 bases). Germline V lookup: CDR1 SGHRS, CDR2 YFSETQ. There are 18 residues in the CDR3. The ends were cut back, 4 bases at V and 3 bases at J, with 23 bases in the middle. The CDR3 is CASSIGRAGYTGYNEQFF. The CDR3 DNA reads TGCGCCAGCAGCATTGGCAGGGCGGGGTACACGGGCTACAATGAGCAGTTCTTC.

The CDR3 reads CASTPRGNTEAFF. CDR3 coding DNA: TGCGCCAGCACCCCTAGGGGGAACACTGAAGCTTTCTTT. J is TRBJ1-1 and V is TRBV5-1, with D possibly TRBD1 on 5 matching bases. The V end lost 6 bases, the J end lost 1 base, and 10 bases lay between the germline ends. CDR3 length equals 13 residues. Per germline, CDR1 SGHRS and CDR2 YFSETQ.

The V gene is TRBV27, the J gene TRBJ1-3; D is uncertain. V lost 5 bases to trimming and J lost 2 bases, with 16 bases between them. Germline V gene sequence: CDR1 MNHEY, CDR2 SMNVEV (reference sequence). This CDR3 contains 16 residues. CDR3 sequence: CASSPDGLGTGNTIYF. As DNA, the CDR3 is TGTGCCAGCAGTCCCGACGGCCTCGGGACTGGAAACACCATATATTTT.

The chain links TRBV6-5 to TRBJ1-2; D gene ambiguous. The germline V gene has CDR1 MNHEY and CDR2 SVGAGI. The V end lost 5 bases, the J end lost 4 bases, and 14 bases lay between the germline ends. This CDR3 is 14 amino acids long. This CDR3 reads CASSPLLGSYGYTF. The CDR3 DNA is TGTGCCAGCAGTCCTCTTCTAGGGAGCTATGGCTACACCTTC.

The CDR3: CASSLDTYEQYF. In DNA form, the CDR3 reads TGTGCCAGCAGCCTGGACACATACGAGCAGTACTTC. The genes are TRBV7-9 and TRBJ2-7; TRBD1 might be the D (5 bases). The CDR3 has 12 residues. V lost 5 bases to trimming and J lost 4 bases, with 9 bases between them. Germline CDR1 SEHNR, CDR2 FQNEAQ (reference sequence). Based on the CDR3 plus reference TRBV7-9 and TRBJ2-7, the full variable domain is DTGVSQNPRHKITKRGQNVTFRCDPISEHNRLYWYRQTLGQGPEFLTYFQNEAQLEKSRLLSDRFSAERPKGSFSTLEIQRTEQGDSAMYLCASSLDTYEQYFGPGTRLTVT.

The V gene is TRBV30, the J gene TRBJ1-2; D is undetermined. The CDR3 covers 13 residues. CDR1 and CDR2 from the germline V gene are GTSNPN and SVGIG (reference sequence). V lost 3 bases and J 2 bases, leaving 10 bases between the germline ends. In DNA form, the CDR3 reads TGTGCCTGGAGATCGGTGGGGAACTATGGCTACACCTTC. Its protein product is CAWRSVGNYGYTF. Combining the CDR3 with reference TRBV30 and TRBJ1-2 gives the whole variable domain SQTIHQWPATLVQPVGSPLSLECTVEGTSNPNLYWYRQAAGRGLQLLFYSVGIGQISSEVPQNLSASRPQDRQFILSSKKLLLSDSGFYLCAWRSVGNYGYTFGSGTRLTVV.

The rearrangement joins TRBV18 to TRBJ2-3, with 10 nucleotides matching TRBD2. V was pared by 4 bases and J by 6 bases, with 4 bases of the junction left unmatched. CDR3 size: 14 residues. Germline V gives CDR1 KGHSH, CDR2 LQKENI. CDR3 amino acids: CASSRQGLADTQYF. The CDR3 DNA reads TGTGCCAGCTCACGACAGGGACTAGCGGATACGCAGTATTTT.

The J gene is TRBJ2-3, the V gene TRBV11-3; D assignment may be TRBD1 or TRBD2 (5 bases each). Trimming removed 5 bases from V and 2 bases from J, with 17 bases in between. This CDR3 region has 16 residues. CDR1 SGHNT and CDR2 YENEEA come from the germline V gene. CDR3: CASSPGTTKYTDTQYF. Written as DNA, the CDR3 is TGTGCCAGCAGCCCCGGGACCACAAAATACACAGATACGCAGTATTTT.

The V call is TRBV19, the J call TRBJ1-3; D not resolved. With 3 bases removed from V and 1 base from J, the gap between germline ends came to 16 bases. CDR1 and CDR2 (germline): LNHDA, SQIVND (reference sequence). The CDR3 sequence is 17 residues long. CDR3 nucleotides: TGTGCCAGTAGTATTAGGAACAGCTTAGTATCTGGAAACACCATATATTTT. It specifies CASSIRNSLVSGNTIYF.

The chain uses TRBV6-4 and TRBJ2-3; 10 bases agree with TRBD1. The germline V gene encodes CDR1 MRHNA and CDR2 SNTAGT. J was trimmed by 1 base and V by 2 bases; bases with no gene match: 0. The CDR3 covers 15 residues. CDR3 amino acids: CASSDGTGGTDTQYF. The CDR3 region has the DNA TGTGCCAGCAGTGACGGGACAGGGGGCACAGATACGCAGTATTTT.

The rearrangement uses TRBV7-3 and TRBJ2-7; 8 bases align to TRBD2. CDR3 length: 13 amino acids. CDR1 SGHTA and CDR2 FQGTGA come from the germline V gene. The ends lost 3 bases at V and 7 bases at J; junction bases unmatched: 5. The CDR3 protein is CASSLGLGEEQYF. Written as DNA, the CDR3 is TGTGCCAGCAGCTTGGGACTAGGTGAAGAGCAGTACTTC. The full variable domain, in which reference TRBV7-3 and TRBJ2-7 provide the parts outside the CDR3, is GAGVSQTPSNKVTEKGKYVELRCDPISGHTALYWYRQSLGQGPEFLIYFQGTGAADDSGLPNDRFFAVRPEGSVSTLKIQRTERGDSAVYLCASSLGLGEEQYFGPGTRLTVT.

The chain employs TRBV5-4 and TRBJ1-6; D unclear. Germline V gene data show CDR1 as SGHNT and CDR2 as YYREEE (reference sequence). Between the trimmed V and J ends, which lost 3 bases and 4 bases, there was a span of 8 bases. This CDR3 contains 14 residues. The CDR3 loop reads CASSWGVYNSPLHF. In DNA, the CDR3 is TGTGCCAGCAGCTGGGGAGTTTATAATTCACCCCTCCACTTT.

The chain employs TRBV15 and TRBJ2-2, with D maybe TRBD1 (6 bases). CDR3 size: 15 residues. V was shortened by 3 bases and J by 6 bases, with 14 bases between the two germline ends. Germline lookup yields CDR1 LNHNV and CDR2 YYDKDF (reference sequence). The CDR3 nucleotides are TGTGCCACCAGCAGCGACGCAGGGGTCCCCGGGGAGCTGTTTTTT. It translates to CATSSDAGVPGELFF.

This chain's CDR3 is CASSVPGELEQYF. CDR3 in DNA: TGTGCCAGCAGCGTCCCGGGAGAGCTGGAGCAGTACTTC. The chain carries TRBV7-6 and TRBJ2-7; a possible D gene is TRBD2 (6 bases). The germline V gene encodes CDR1 SGHVS and CDR2 FNYEAQ. Deletions cut 5 bases from V and 7 bases from J, with 15 bases between. The CDR3 is 13 amino acids.

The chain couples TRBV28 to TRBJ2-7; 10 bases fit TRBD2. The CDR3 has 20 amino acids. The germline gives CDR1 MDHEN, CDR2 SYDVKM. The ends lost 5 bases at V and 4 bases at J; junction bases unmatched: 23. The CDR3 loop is CASSRYRRTSGGREGYEQYF. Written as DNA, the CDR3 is TGTGCCAGCAGTCGTTATCGTAGGACTAGCGGAGGGCGGGAGGGTTACGAGCAGTACTTC.

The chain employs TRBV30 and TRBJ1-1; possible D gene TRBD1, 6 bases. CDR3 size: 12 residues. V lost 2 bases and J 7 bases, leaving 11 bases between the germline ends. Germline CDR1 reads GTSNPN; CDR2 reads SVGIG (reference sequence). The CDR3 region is CAWSLGAVEAFF. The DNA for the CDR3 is TGTGCCTGGAGTCTGGGGGCGGTTGAAGCTTTCTTT.

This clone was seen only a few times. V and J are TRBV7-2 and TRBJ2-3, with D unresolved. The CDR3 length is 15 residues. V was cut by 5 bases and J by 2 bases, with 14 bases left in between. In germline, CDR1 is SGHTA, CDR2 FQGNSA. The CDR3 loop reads CASSTEHFFTDTQYF. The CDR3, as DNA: TGTGCCAGCAGCACAGAACACTTTTTCACAGATACGCAGTATTTT. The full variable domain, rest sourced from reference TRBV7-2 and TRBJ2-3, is GAGVSQSPSNKVTEKGKDVELRCDPISGHTALYWYRQSLGQGLEFLIYFQGNSAPDKSGLPSDRFSAERTGGSVSTLTIQRTQQEDSAVYLCASSTEHFFTDTQYFGPGTRLTVL.

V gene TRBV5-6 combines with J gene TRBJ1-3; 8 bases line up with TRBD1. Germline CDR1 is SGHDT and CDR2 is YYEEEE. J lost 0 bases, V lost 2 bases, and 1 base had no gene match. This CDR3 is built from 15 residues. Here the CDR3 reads CASSFGQGSGNTIYF. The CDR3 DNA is TGTGCCAGCAGCTTCGGACAGGGCTCTGGAAACACCATATATTTT.

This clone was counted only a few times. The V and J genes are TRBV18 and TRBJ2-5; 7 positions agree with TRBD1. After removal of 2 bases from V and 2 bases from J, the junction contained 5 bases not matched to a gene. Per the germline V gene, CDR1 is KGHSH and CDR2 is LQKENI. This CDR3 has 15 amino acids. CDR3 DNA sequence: TGTGCCAGCTCACCAACGAGGGGGCAGCAAGAGACCCAGTACTTC. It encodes CASSPTRGQQETQYF.